This TCR beta chain derives from a study of blood T cell repertoires in COVID-19. Study as a whole: The study drew acute and convalescent COVID-19 samples from the United States, Italy and Spain.

Measured with immunoSEQ multiplex PCR; TCRdb has only the in-frame clones, and not every one. The profile covers about 200,000 clones, with about 90% appearing a single time and less than 0.7% taken by the ten largest. Trimming cost V 3 bases and J 6 bases, with 17 bases left between them. The germline V gene encodes CDR1 MGHRA and CDR2 YSYEKL. CDR3 length: 15 amino acids. The receptor comes from a man aged 50 to 60 with acute or convalescent COVID-19. The V call is TRBV4-1, the J call TRBJ1-2, with a weak D call TRBD1 (6 bases). The source material was peripheral blood. The CDR3: CASSQPQGLGHGYTF. The CDR3 DNA reads as TGCGCCAGCAGCCAGCCACAGGGCCTCGGCCATGGCTACACCTTC.